Below are 16 T cell receptor beta chains sequenced from a single sample in a study of blood T cell repertoires in COVID-19. Repertoires were generated with immunoSEQ multiplex PCR, while TCRdb's copy carries only in-frame clones and drops some. The sample lists 270,000 or so clones, 83% seen once, with over 8.5% in the top ten. The sample comprised peripheral blood. These TCRs come from a woman aged 50 to 65 who had recovered from COVID-19.

The chain uses TRBV19 and TRBJ1-2, with D uncertain. V was pared by 6 bases and J by 7 bases, with 18 bases between. The CDR3 extends over 14 amino acids. Germline V gene sequence: CDR1 LNHDA, CDR2 SQIVND (reference sequence). CDR3 region: CASRSGVSLRGYTF. The CDR3 DNA sequence: TGTGCCAGTAGGAGCGGGGTCTCCTTGCGTGGCTACACCTTC.

The V gene is TRBV4-3, the J gene TRBJ2-3, with 8 bases fitting TRBD2. CDR1 and CDR2 from the germline V gene are LGHNA and YSLEER. Unmatched junction bases numbered 10, after V lost 1 base and J lost 4 bases. This CDR3 is 17 amino acids long. Written as DNA, the CDR3 is TGCGCCAGCAGCCAAGCCTTGACTAGCGTTGACCCAGATACGCAGTATTTT. It translates to CASSQALTSVDPDTQYF.

The gene calls are TRBV6-2 or TRBV6-3 and TRBJ2-1; D remains unclear. V lost 6 bases and J 1 base, leaving 10 bases between the germline ends. This CDR3 is built from 14 residues. Germline assignment: CDR1 MNHEY and CDR2 SVGEGT. The DNA for the CDR3 is TGTGCCAGCAGCCCAGCACTATCCTACAATGAGCAGTTCTTC. Its translation is CASSPALSYNEQFF.

This rearrangement joins TRBV28 to TRBJ1-5, with D perhaps TRBD1 (6 bases). Germline V gene sequence: CDR1 MDHEN, CDR2 SYDVKM. V was pared by 5 bases and J by 4 bases, with 15 bases between. CDR3 length: 15 residues. The CDR3 DNA sequence: TGTGCCAGCAGTCTCCCGGCAGGGGCGAATCAGCCCCAGCATTTT. It specifies CASSLPAGANQPQHF. Together with reference TRBV28 and TRBJ1-5, the CDR3 gives the full variable domain: DVKVTQSSRYLVKRTGEKVFLECVQDMDHENMFWYRQDPGLGLRLIYFSYDVKMKEKGDIPEGYSVSREKKERFSLILESASTNQTSMYLCASSLPAGANQPQHFGDGTRLSIL.

CDR3 bases: TGTGCCAGCAGCCAGCTAGCGGGAGAAGAGACCCAGTACTTC. Its translation: CASSQLAGEETQYF. V gene TRBV7-3 combines with J gene TRBJ2-5, with 10 bases that match TRBD2. The V gene's germline CDR1 is SGHTA and CDR2 FQGTGA. The CDR3 contains 14 residues. V lost 5 bases, J lost 3 bases, and 3 bases stayed unmatched.

The CDR3 loop is CSVEQTGGTEAFF. CDR3 bases: TGCAGCGTTGAACAGACAGGGGGCACTGAAGCTTTCTTT. The chain has TRBV29-1 and TRBJ1-1; TRBD1 agrees at 9 bases. Trimming at V came to 2 bases and at J to 4 bases, leaving 2 bases not matched to a gene. Germline-derived CDR1 and CDR2 are SQVTM and ANQGSEA. The CDR3 consists of 13 residues.

This chain links TRBV2 with TRBJ2-1; D gene ambiguous. CDR3 size: 11 residues. The V gene's germline CDR1 is SNHLY and CDR2 FYNNEI. V was cut by 5 bases and J by 7 bases, with 6 bases left in between. Here the CDR3 reads CASSWQNEQFF. CDR3 sequence (DNA): TGTGCCAGCAGTTGGCAGAATGAGCAGTTCTTC.

The chain links TRBV7-2 to TRBJ1-4; no firm D call. CDR1 is SGHTA and CDR2 is FQGNSA in the germline V gene. The CDR3 is 12 residues long. Deletions cut 1 base from V and 14 bases from J, with 11 bases between. In DNA, the CDR3 is TGTGCCAGCAGCTTAGGTCCGGGTCGGCTGTTTTTT. Protein product: CASSLGPGRLFF.

J is TRBJ2-7 and V is TRBV5-6, with D possibly matching TRBD2 (5 bases). V was pared by 2 bases and J by 0 bases, with 9 bases between. The CDR3 is 14 amino acids. CDR1 SGHDT and CDR2 YYEEEE come from the germline V gene. In DNA, the CDR3 is TGTGCCAGCAGCTTCGGACTCAACTCCTACGAGCAGTACTTC. It specifies CASSFGLNSYEQYF.

The CDR3 bases are TGTGCCAGCAGCCGAACAGGGGGCGCGGAGACCCAGTACTTC. Protein product: CASSRTGGAETQYF. V usage is TRBV6-5 and J usage is TRBJ2-5; 9 positions match TRBD1. CDR1 is MNHEY, CDR2 SVGAGI, per germline. The V gene end was trimmed by 6 bases and the J gene end by 5 bases; junction bases not matched to a gene: 7. The CDR3 length is 14 residues.

For the CDR3, the DNA is TGCGCCAGCAGCCAGGCTGACAGGAACTATGGCTACACCTTC. Its translation: CASSQADRNYGYTF. This chain links TRBV4-3 with TRBJ1-2; D might be TRBD1 (6 bases). Trimming removed 3 bases from V and 2 bases from J, with 10 bases in between. This CDR3 region has 14 residues. Germline-derived CDR1 and CDR2 are LGHNA and YSLEER.

This chain uses TRBV7-3 with TRBJ1-1, with D tentatively TRBD1 (5 bases). Germline values: CDR1 SGHTA, CDR2 FQGTGA. The CDR3 length is 16 residues. V gave up 1 base and J gave up 1 base, with 13 bases separating them. The CDR3 loop reads CASSLRALGQNTEAFF. CDR3 nucleotides: TGTGCCAGCAGCTTAAGGGCGCTCGGACAGAACACTGAAGCTTTCTTT.

V usage is TRBV5-1 and J usage is TRBJ2-7; possible D gene TRBD1, 8 bases. Trimming took 4 bases from V and 3 from J, leaving 20 bases between them. Per the germline V gene, CDR1 is SGHRS and CDR2 is YFSETQ. The CDR3 is 16 residues long. The DNA of the CDR3 is TGCGCCAGCAGCCAAGCTGACAGGGGAGGGGACTACGAGCAGTACTTC. It is translated as CASSQADRGGDYEQYF.

This chain connects TRBV24-1 to TRBJ2-5; 7 bases are shared with TRBD1. Looked up from germline, CDR1 is KGHDR and CDR2 is SFDVKD. The CDR3 consists of 14 residues. V was clipped by 5 bases and J by 7 bases; unmatched bases: 9. CDR3 in amino acids: CATSGKQGLGTQYF. The CDR3 DNA sequence: TGTGCCACCAGTGGTAAACAGGGGTTGGGGACCCAGTACTTC.

This chain links TRBV4-3 with TRBJ1-2, with 7 positions matching TRBD1. Trimming cost V 1 base and J 3 bases; bases outside gene matches: 2. CDR1 is LGHNA and CDR2 is YSLEER in the germline V gene. This CDR3 has 14 amino acids. CDR3 loop: CASSQGTGDYGYTF. DNA for the CDR3: TGCGCCAGCAGCCAAGGGACAGGTGACTATGGCTACACCTTC.

This chain connects TRBV18 to TRBJ2-1; 9 bases are shared with TRBD2. The CDR3 sequence is 15 residues long. Germline-derived CDR1 and CDR2 are KGHSH and LQKENI. V trimming: 3 bases; J trimming: 6 bases; junction bases outside the gene matches: 6. The CDR3 loop reads CASSPTSGGTNEQFF. CDR3 sequence (DNA): TGTGCCAGCTCACCTACGAGCGGGGGGACCAATGAGCAGTTCTTC.